The 19 T cell receptor beta chains presented below share a single source sample, sequenced in a study of blood T cell repertoires in COVID-19. Sequenced by immunoSEQ multiplex PCR; TCRdb stores in-frame clones only, minus some. Found here are 100,000 to 150,000 clones, about four fifths of them singletons; the top ten hold roughly 17%. The sample comprised peripheral blood. The receptors were sampled from a woman aged 45 to 65 with acute or convalescent COVID-19.

The chain carries TRBV30 and TRBJ1-5, with D perhaps matching TRBD1 (5 bases). CDR1 is GTSNPN, CDR2 SVGIG, per germline (reference sequence). With 0 bases removed from V and 7 bases from J, the gap between germline ends came to 16 bases. CDR3 length equals 15 residues. In nucleotides, the CDR3 is TGTGCCTGGAGTGTTGCAGGGAGGGACGACCAGCCCCAGCATTTT. It codes for CAWSVAGRDDQPQHF.

This sequence joins TRBV11-2 and TRBJ2-5; a possible D gene is TRBD1 (5 bases). The CDR3 totals 14 residues. Between the trimmed V and J ends, which lost 0 bases and 4 bases, there was a span of 9 bases. Germline CDR1 reads SGHAT; CDR2 reads FQNNGV. The CDR3 reads CASSLDPTVETQYF. The CDR3 nucleotides are TGTGCCAGCAGCTTAGACCCGACAGTAGAGACCCAGTACTTC.

The V and J genes are TRBV5-1 and TRBJ1-3, with D possibly being TRBD1 (6 bases). This CDR3 is 16 amino acids long. Germline CDR1 SGHRS, CDR2 YFSETQ. V lost 5 bases to trimming and J lost 1 base, with 16 bases between them. Here the CDR3 reads CASSKMGATSGNTIYF. CDR3 sequence (DNA): TGCGCCAGCAGTAAGATGGGGGCAACTTCTGGAAACACCATATATTTT. Together with reference TRBV5-1 and TRBJ1-3, the CDR3 gives the full variable domain: KAGVTQTPRYLIKTRGQQVTLSCSPISGHRSVSWYQQTPGQGLQFLFEYFSETQRNKGNFPGRFSGRQFSNSRSEMNVSTLELGDSALYLCASSKMGATSGNTIYFGEGSWLTVV.

The chain has TRBV12-3 or TRBV12-4 and TRBJ1-1; the D is unclear. V was shortened by 6 bases and J by 7 bases, with 12 bases between the two germline ends. This CDR3 contains 12 residues. The CDR3 region has the DNA TGTGCCAGCAGGGCTTTACGGGGTGAAGCTTTCTTT. This codes for CASRALRGEAFF.

This clone appeared a single time. The rearrangement uses TRBV27 and TRBJ1-2, with 7 bases that match TRBD1. J was trimmed by 8 bases and V by 5 bases; bases with no gene match: 5. Germline lookup yields CDR1 MNHEY and CDR2 SMNVEV (reference sequence). The CDR3 length is 12 residues. The CDR3 loop reads CASSANRGGYTF. The CDR3 nucleotides read TGTGCCAGCAGTGCCAACAGGGGCGGCTACACCTTC.

The chain combines TRBV30 with TRBJ2-7, with D maybe TRBD2 (5 bases). Germline CDR1 GTSNPN, CDR2 SVGIG (reference sequence). CDR3 length: 15 amino acids. Trimming took 0 bases from V and 2 from J, leaving 14 bases between them. CDR3 coding DNA: TGTGCCTGGAGTGTACTCAGTCCCGGGACCTACGAGCAGTACTTC. It encodes CAWSVLSPGTYEQYF.

This clone was found once. The genes are TRBV19 and TRBJ1-5, with 7 bases aligning to TRBD1. Germline trimming cut 7 bases from V and 2 bases from J; bases unmatched to any gene: 14. Germline lookup yields CDR1 LNHDA and CDR2 SQIVND (reference sequence). The CDR3 contains 17 residues. CDR3 DNA: TGTGCCAGTACCCCAATCGGACAGGTTAGAGGCAATCAGCCCCAGCATTTT. This translates into CASTPIGQVRGNQPQHF.

The V gene is TRBV3-1 (or the pseudogene TRBV3-2), the J gene TRBJ2-1; 7 bases line up with TRBD1. Germline V lookup: CDR1 LGHDT, CDR2 YNNKEL (reference sequence). The CDR3 loop spans 17 amino acids. Trimming at V came to 3 bases and at J to 7 bases, leaving 15 bases not matched to a gene. CDR3 region: CASSQLPQGVTKNEQFF. The CDR3, as DNA: TGTGCCAGCAGCCAGTTACCCCAGGGGGTTACTAAAAATGAGCAGTTCTTC.

The genes are TRBV24-1 and TRBJ2-1, with 13 bases matching TRBD2. Germline CDR1 KGHDR, CDR2 SFDVKD. This CDR3 region has 18 residues. Trimming removed 2 bases from V and 6 bases from J; junction bases left unmatched: 9. CDR3 in amino acids: CATSDWTSGSPTPNEQFF. The CDR3 DNA is TGTGCCACCAGTGATTGGACTAGCGGGAGCCCAACCCCCAATGAGCAGTTCTTC.

The chain links TRBV5-4 to TRBJ2-7; possible D gene TRBD2, 6 bases. This CDR3 has 17 amino acids. Looked up from germline, CDR1 is SGHNT and CDR2 is YYREEE (reference sequence). V was cut by 0 bases and J by 3 bases, with 19 bases left in between. DNA of the CDR3: TGTGCCAGCAGCTTGGCCTGGTGGGGGAGGTTGATCTACGAGCAGTACTTC. Amino acids: CASSLAWWGRLIYEQYF.

The J gene is TRBJ2-7, the V gene TRBV19, with D unresolved. Trimming pared 2 bases from V and 0 bases from J, leaving 8 bases between. The germline gives CDR1 LNHDA, CDR2 SQIVND (reference sequence). This CDR3 spans 14 amino acids. The CDR3 loop reads CASSIKVSSYEQYF. CDR3 nucleotides: TGTGCCAGTAGTATAAAAGTTAGCTCCTACGAGCAGTACTTC.

The chain joins TRBV6-4 to TRBJ1-1; D is unclear. From germline, CDR1 is MRHNA and CDR2 SNTAGT. The CDR3 length is 17 residues. V was shortened by 0 bases and J by 4 bases, with 18 bases between the two germline ends. CDR3 nucleotide sequence: TGTGCCAGCAGTGACTCGTCCCGCCAGGCTGATCTCACTGAAGCTTTCTTT. This translates into CASSDSSRQADLTEAFF.

This rearrangement joins TRBV5-4 to TRBJ2-7, with 9 bases lining up with TRBD1. Germline V gene data show CDR1 as SGHNT and CDR2 as YYREEE (reference sequence). The CDR3 runs to 17 residues. V was pared by 2 bases and J by 1 base, with 10 bases of the junction left unmatched. CDR3 nucleotides: TGTGCCAGCAGCTTTTTCCAGGACAGGGGACATTCCTACGAGCAGTACTTC. Protein sequence: CASSFFQDRGHSYEQYF.

On this clone: This CDR3 is also generated by other DNA sequences in the sample. This rearrangement joins TRBV18 to TRBJ1-4, with TRBD1 identical over 8 bases. Germline V gives CDR1 KGHSH, CDR2 LQKENI. The V and J ends lost 6 bases and 5 bases, in that order; junction bases with no gene match: 5. The CDR3 is made up of 14 amino acids. The CDR3 DNA reads as TGTGCCAGCTCCCCTGGACAGGGAAATGAAAAACTGTTTTTT. It yields the protein CASSPGQGNEKLFF.

The gene calls are TRBV10-2 and TRBJ1-1; a weak D match, TRBD1 (5 bases). The CDR3 is 14 amino acids. Germline loops: CDR1 WSHSY, CDR2 SAAADI. V was shortened by 3 bases and J by 1 base, with 9 bases between the two germline ends. The CDR3, as DNA: TGCGCCAGCAGTGACCGGACACGGAACACTGAAGCTTTCTTT. Translation: CASSDRTRNTEAFF.

This chain connects TRBV29-1 to TRBJ1-4; weak D call: TRBD1 (6 bases). Per the germline V gene, CDR1 is SQVTM and CDR2 is ANQGSEA. V lost 4 bases and J lost 7, with 13 bases in between. This CDR3 is 13 amino acids long. Here the CDR3 reads CSVGGGQGEKLFF. CDR3 nucleotide sequence: TGCAGCGTTGGGGGGGGCCAGGGTGAAAAACTGTTTTTT.

The J gene is TRBJ1-3, the V gene TRBV6-5; D gene ambiguous. V lost 7 bases to trimming and J lost 3 bases, with 10 bases between them. This CDR3 has 13 amino acids. CDR1 and CDR2 (germline): MNHEY, SVGAGI. The CDR3 loop is CASITGGGNTIYF. As DNA, the CDR3 is TGTGCCAGCATTACTGGTGGTGGAAACACCATATATTTT.

The rearrangement joins TRBV10-3 to TRBJ2-2, with no clear D. With 8 bases removed from V and 6 bases from J, the gap between germline ends came to 19 bases. The germline CDR1 and CDR2 sequences are ENHRY and SYGVKD. The length of the CDR3 is 15 residues. DNA for the CDR3: TGTGCCATCTCCCTGACGGAGTCGGGTCCCGGGGAGCTGTTTTTT. Translation: CAISLTESGPGELFF.

The CDR3 reads CASSLGRDSYNEQFF. The CDR3 nucleotides read TGTGCCAGCAGCTTAGGCCGGGACAGTTACAATGAGCAGTTCTTC. J is TRBJ2-1 and V is TRBV7-8; TRBD1 matches 7 bases. The V segment lost 1 base and the J segment 4 bases; nucleotides outside the gene matches: 4. The CDR3 length is 15 residues. Germline loops: CDR1 SGHVS, CDR2 FQNEAQ.